The sequence of this T cell receptor (beta chain) was determined in a study of identical twins. Whole-study results and caveats: Twin-shared out-of-frame alpha sequences were enriched for low generation probability. Cord blood beta clonotypes present at high abundance carried fewer insertions; no such pattern appeared in memory repertoires.

TCRdb fed the 5' RACE reads into MiXCR, producing one record per CDR3 protein. The table includes a few hundred thousand distinct CDR3 sequences, approximately 8.3% detected once. This clonotype has more than one count but fewer than ten. Its specificity is not known. The germline CDR1 and CDR2 sequences are SEHNR and FQNEAQ (reference sequence). The CDR3 is 17 residues long. With 1 base clipped from V and 0 bases from J, the junction kept 2 bases outside the gene matches. These data were likewise used in another study, on yellow fever vaccine responses in identical twins.

Sequenced material: CD8+ T cells sorted from blood. The chain joins TRBV7-9 to TRBJ2-1, with TRBD2 identical over 11 bases. This receptor was obtained from a woman in her late teens or twenties in good health. CDR3 amino acids: CASSLVAGGPSYNEQFF. CDR3 nucleotides: TGTGCCAGCAGCTTAGTAGCGGGAGGGCCCTCCTACAATGAGCAGTTCTTC.